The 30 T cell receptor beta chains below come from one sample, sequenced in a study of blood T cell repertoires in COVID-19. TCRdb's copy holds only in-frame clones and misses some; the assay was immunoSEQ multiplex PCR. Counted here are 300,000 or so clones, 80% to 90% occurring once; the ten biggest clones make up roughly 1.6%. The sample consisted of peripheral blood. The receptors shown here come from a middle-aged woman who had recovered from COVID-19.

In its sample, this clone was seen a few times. CDR3 sequence reads: CASSAGGSGNTIYF. In nucleotides, the CDR3 is TGTGCCAGCAGCGCAGGGGGCTCCGGAAACACCATATATTTT. The chain combines TRBV4-2 with TRBJ1-3; the match to TRBD1 covers 8 bases. Per germline, CDR1 LGHNA and CDR2 YNFKEQ. The J segment lost 4 bases and the V segment lost 5 bases, leaving 4 bases of the junction unmatched. The CDR3 extends over 14 amino acids.

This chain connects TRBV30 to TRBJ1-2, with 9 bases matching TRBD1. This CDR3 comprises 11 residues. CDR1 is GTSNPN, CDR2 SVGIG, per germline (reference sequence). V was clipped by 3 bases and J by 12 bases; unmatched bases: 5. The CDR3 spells CAWRGTGIHTF. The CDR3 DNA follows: TGTGCCTGGAGAGGGACAGGGATACACACCTTC.

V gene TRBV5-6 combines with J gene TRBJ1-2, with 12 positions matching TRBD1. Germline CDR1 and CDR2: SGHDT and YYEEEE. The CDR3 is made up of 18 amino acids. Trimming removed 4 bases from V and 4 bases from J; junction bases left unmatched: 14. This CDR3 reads CASSPGQGARLLVYGYTF. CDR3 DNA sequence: TGTGCCAGCAGCCCGGGACAGGGGGCGCGGTTATTGGTCTATGGCTACACCTTC.

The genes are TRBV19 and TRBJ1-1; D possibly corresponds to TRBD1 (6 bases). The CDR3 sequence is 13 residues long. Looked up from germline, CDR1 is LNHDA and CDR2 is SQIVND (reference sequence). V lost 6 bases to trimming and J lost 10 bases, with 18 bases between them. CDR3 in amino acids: CASRRQAGGVAFF. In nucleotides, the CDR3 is TGTGCCAGTAGGAGACAGGCCGGTGGGGTAGCTTTCTTT.

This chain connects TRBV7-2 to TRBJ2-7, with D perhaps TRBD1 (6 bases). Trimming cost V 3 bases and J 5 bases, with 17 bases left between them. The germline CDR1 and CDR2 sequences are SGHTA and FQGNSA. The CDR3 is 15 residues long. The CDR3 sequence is CASSFRPNRVDEQYF. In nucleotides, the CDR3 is TGTGCCAGCAGCTTCAGGCCGAACAGGGTCGACGAGCAGTACTTC.

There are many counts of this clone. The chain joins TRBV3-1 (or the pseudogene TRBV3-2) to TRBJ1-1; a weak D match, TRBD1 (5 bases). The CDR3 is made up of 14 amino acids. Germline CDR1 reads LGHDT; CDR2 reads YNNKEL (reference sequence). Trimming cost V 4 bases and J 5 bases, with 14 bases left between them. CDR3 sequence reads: CASSRLRGETEAFF. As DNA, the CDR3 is TGTGCCAGCAGCCGACTTCGGGGGGAGACTGAAGCTTTCTTT.

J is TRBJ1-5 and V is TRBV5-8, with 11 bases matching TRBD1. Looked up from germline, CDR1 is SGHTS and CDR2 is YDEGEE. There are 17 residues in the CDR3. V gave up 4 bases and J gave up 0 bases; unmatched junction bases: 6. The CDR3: CASSTRDRGYSNQPQHF. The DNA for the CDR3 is TGTGCCAGCAGCACCCGGGACAGGGGGTATAGCAATCAGCCCCAGCATTTT.

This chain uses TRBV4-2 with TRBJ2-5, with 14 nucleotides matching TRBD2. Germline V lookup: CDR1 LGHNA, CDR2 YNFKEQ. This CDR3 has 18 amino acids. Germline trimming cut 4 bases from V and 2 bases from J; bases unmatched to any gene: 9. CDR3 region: CASSPGLAGDSGQETQYF. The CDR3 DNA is TGTGCCAGCAGCCCGGGACTAGCGGGGGACAGCGGGCAAGAGACCCAGTACTTC.

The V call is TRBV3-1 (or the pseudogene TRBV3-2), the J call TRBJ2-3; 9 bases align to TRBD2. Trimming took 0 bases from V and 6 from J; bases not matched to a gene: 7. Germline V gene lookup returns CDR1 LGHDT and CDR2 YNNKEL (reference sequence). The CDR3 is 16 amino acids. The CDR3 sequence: CASSQDLGTSMDTQYF. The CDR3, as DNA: TGTGCCAGCAGCCAAGATCTCGGGACTAGCATGGATACGCAGTATTTT.

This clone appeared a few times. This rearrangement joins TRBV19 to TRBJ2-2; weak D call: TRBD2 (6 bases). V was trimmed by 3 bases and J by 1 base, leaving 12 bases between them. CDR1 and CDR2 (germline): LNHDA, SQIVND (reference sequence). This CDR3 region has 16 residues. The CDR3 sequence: CASSIFGGMNTGELFF. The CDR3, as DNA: TGTGCCAGTAGTATCTTCGGGGGAATGAACACCGGGGAGCTGTTTTTT.

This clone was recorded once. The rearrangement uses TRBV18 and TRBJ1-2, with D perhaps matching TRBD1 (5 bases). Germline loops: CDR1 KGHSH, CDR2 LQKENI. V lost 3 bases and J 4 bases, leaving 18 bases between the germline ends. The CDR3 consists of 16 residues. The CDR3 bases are TGTGCCAGCTCACCCCCTCGCGGAGGGAGGGGCTATGGCTACACCTTC. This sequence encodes CASSPPRGGRGYGYTF.

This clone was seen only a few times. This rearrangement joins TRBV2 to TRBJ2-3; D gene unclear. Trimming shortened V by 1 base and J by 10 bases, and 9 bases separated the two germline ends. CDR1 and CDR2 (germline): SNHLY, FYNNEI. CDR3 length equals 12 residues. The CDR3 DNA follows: TGTGCCAGCAGTGAAGGGGCCCGCCCGCAGTATTTT. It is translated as CASSEGARPQYF.

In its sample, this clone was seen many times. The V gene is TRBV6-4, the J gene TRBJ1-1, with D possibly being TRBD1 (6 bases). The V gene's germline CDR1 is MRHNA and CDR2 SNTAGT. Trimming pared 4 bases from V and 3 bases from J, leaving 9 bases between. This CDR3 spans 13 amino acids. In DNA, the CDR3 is TGTGCCAGCAGTGCGGACAGATACACTGAAGCTTTCTTT. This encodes CASSADRYTEAFF.

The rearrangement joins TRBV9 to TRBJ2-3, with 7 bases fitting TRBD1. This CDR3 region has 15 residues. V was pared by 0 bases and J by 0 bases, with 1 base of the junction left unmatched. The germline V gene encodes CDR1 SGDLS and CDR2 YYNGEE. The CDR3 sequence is CASSVDRGSTDTQYF. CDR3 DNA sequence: TGTGCCAGCAGCGTAGACAGGGGTAGCACAGATACGCAGTATTTT.

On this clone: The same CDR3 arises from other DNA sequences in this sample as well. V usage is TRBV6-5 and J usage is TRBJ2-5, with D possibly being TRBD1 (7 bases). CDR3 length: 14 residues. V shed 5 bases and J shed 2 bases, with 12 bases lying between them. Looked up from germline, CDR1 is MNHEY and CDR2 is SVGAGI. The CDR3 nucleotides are TGTGCCAGCAGTCGACAGGGACTTCAAGAGACCCAGTACTTC. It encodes CASSRQGLQETQYF.

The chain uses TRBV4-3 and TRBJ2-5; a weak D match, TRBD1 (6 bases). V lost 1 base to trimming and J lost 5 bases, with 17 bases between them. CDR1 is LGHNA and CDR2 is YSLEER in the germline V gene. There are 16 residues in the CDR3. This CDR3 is CASSQVLGGDMETQYF. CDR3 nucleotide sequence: TGCGCCAGCAGCCAAGTTCTTGGTGGGGACATGGAGACCCAGTACTTC.

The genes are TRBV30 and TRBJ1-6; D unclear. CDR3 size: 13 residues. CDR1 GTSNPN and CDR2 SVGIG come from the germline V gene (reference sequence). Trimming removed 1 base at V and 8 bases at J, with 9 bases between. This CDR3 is CAWSEYRDSPLHF. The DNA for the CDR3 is TGTGCCTGGAGTGAGTATCGGGATTCACCCCTCCACTTT. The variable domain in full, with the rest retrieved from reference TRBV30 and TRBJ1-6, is SQTIHQWPATLVQPVGSPLSLECTVEGTSNPNLYWYRQAAGRGLQLLFYSVGIGQISSEVPQNLSASRPQDRQFILSSKKLLLSDSGFYLCAWSEYRDSPLHFGNGTRLTVT.

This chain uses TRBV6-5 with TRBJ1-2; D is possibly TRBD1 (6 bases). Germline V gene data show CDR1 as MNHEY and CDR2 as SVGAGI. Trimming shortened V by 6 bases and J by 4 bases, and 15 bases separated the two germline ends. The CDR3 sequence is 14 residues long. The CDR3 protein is CASRQLRGRYGYTF. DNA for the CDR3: TGTGCCAGCAGGCAATTGCGGGGGCGCTATGGCTACACCTTC.

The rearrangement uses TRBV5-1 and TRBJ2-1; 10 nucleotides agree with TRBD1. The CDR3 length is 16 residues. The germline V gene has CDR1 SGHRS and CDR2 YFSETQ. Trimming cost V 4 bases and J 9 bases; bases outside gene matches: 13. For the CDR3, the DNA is TGCGCCAGCAGCCCACTATCCGGGACAGGGGATGCTGAGCAGTTCTTC. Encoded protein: CASSPLSGTGDAEQFF.

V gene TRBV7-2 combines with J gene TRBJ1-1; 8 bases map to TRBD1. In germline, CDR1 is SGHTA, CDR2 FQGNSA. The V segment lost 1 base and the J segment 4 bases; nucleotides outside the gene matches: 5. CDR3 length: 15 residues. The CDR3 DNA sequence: TGTGCCAGCAGCTTAGGGGGAACAGGGGGCACTGAAGCTTTCTTT. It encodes CASSLGGTGGTEAFF.

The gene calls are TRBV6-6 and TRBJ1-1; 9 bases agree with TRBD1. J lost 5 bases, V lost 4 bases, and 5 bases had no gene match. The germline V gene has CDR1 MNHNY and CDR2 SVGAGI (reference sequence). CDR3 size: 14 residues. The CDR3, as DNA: TGTGCCAGCAGTTCCCCGGGACAGGGTACTGAAGCTTTCTTT. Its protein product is CASSSPGQGTEAFF.

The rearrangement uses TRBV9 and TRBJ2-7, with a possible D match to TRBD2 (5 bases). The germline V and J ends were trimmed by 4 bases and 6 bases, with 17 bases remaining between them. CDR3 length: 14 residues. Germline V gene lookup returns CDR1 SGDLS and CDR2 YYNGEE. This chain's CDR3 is CASSPRTGTREQYF. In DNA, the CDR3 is TGTGCCAGCAGCCCACGGACTGGAACCCGCGAGCAGTACTTC.

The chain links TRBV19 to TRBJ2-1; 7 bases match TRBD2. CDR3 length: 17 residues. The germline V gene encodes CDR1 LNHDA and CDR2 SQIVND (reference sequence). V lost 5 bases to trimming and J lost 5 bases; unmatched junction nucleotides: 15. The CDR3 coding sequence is TGTGCCAGTAGTGCCCACCAGGGACTAAGGCGGGACAATGAGCAGTTCTTC. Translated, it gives CASSAHQGLRRDNEQFF. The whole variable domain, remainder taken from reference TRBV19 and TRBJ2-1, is DGGITQSPKYLFRKEGQNVTLSCEQNLNHDAMYWYRQDPGQGLRLIYYSQIVNDFQKGDIAEGYSVSREKKESFPLTVTSAQKNPTAFYLCASSAHQGLRRDNEQFFGPGTRLTVL.

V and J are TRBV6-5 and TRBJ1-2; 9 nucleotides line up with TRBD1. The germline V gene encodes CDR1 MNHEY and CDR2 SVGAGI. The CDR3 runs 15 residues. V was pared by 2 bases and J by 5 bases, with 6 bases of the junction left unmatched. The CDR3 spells CASSYDRGTLYGYTF. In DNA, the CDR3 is TGTGCCAGCAGTTACGACAGGGGGACTCTTTATGGCTACACCTTC.

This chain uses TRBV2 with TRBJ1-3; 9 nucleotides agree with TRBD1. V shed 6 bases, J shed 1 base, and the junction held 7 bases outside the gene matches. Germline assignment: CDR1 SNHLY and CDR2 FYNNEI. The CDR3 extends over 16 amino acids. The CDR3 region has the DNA TGTGCCAGCAGGAGGGACAGGGAAGGGTCTGGAAACACCATATATTTT. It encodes CASRRDREGSGNTIYF.

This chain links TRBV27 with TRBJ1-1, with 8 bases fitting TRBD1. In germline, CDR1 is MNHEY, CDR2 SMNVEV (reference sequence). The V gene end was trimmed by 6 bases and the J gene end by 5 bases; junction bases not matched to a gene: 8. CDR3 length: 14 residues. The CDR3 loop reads CASRLGTGVTEAFF. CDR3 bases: TGTGCCAGCAGGCTAGGGACAGGTGTTACTGAAGCTTTCTTT.

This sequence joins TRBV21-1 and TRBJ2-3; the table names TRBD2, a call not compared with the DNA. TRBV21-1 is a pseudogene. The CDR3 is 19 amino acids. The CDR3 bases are TGTGCCAGCACCCCCCATTGGACTAGCGGGGGACCTAGCACAGATACGCAGTATTTT. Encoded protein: CASTPHWTSGGPSTDTQYF.

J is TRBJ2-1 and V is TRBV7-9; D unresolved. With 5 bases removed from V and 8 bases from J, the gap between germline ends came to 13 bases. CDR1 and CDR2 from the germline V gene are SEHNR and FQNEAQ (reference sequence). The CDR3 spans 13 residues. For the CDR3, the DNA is TGTGCCAGCAGCGCGATCCCCTCGGATGAGCAGTTCTTC. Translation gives CASSAIPSDEQFF.

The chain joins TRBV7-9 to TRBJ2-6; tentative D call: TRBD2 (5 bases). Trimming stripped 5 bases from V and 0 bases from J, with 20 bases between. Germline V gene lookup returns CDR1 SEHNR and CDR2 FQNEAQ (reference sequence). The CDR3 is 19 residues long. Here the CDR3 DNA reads TGTGCCAGCAGCCGAAAATCTGGACGGGAAAGCTCTGGGGCCAACGTCCTGACTTTC. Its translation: CASSRKSGRESSGANVLTF.

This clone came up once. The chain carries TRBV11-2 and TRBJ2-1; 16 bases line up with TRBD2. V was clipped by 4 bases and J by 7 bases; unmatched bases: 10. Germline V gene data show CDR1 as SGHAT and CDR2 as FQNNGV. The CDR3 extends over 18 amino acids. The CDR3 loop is CASSSGLAGGPGRNEQFF. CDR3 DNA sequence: TGTGCCAGCAGCTCGGGACTAGCGGGGGGGCCGGGAAGAAATGAGCAGTTCTTC.